The 16 T cell receptor beta chains presented below share a single source sample, sequenced in a study of OX40 agonist ivuxolimab in advanced cancers. The method was immunoSEQ multiplex PCR; TCRdb's version includes in-frame clones alone and lacks a portion of them. The data contain some 55,000 clones, 60% to 80% of them singletons. The input for sequencing was CD4+ or CD8+ T cells sorted from blood, taken in a trial of the OX40 agonist ivuxolimab. The receptor set was obtained from an adult with an advanced solid tumor such as melanoma, head and neck, liver or kidney cancer.

The genes are TRBV1 and TRBJ2-2; TRBD1, as called in the table, went unchecked against the DNA. TRBV1 is assigned pseudogene status. This CDR3 region has 17 residues. The CDR3 reads CTSSQGPKGADTGELFF. DNA of the CDR3: TGCACCAGCAGCCAAGGTCCCAAGGGGGCCGACACCGGGGAGCTGTTTTTT.

The chain uses TRBV18 and TRBJ2-7, with TRBD1 matching over 7 bases. This CDR3 is 14 amino acids long. With 2 bases clipped from V and 3 bases from J, the junction kept 4 bases outside the gene matches. Germline values: CDR1 KGHSH, CDR2 LQKENI. CDR3 sequence: CASSPRDSNYEQYF. DNA for the CDR3: TGTGCCAGCTCACCAAGGGACAGTAACTACGAGCAGTACTTC. Looking up the rest from reference TRBV18 and TRBJ2-7 gives the full variable domain: NAGVMQNPRHLVRRRGQEARLRCSPMKGHSHVYWYRQLPEEGLKFMVYLQKENIIDESGMPKERFSAEFPKEGPSILRIQQVVRGDSAAYFCASSPRDSNYEQYFGPGTRLTVT.

V gene TRBV6-5 combines with J gene TRBJ2-3; D not resolved. The V and J ends lost 5 bases and 9 bases respectively, with 9 bases between them. Germline CDR1 reads MNHEY; CDR2 reads SVGAGI. This CDR3 comprises 11 residues. The CDR3 coding sequence is TGTGCCAGCAGTCAGGCCTGGACGCAGTATTTT. Amino acid sequence: CASSQAWTQYF.

The chain couples TRBV6-6 to TRBJ1-1; D remains unclear. This CDR3 has 12 residues. Trimming pared 5 bases from V and 8 bases from J, leaving 12 bases between. Per germline, CDR1 MNHNY and CDR2 SVGAGI (reference sequence). The CDR3 nucleotides are TGTGCCAGCAGTCCCTCGACAAGGGAAGCTTTCTTT. This codes for CASSPSTREAFF.

The CDR3 loop is CATSSEGSYNEQFF. CDR3 nucleotides: TGTGCCACCAGCAGTGAGGGCTCCTACAATGAGCAGTTCTTC. J is TRBJ2-1 and V is TRBV15, with a tentative D call TRBD2 (5 bases). Trimming pared 3 bases from V and 0 bases from J, leaving 6 bases between. The CDR3 length is 14 residues. The germline V gene encodes CDR1 LNHNV and CDR2 YYDKDF (reference sequence).

The rearrangement joins TRBV4-3 to TRBJ1-4, with TRBD1 matching 7 bases. Losses at the gene ends were 1 base for V and 11 bases for J; bases not matched to a gene: 16. The germline V gene encodes CDR1 LGHNA and CDR2 YSLEER. The CDR3 is made up of 17 amino acids. Here the CDR3 DNA reads TGCGCCAGCAGCCAAGCGGGGGGGGACAGCTTAATGAAGAAACTGTTTTTT. Residues: CASSQAGGDSLMKKLFF.

The V call is TRBV7-2, the J call TRBJ2-7, with a weak D call TRBD2 (5 bases). Trimming took off 0 bases at V and 4 bases at J, with 16 bases between the two ends. CDR3 length equals 16 residues. CDR1 and CDR2 from the germline V gene are SGHTA and FQGNSA. CDR3 coding DNA: TGTGCCAGCAGCTTAGCCCCCGGCGGGTCCACTTACGAGCAGTACTTC. This encodes CASSLAPGGSTYEQYF.

V and J are TRBV9 and TRBJ2-3; 8 bases fit TRBD2. The CDR3 has 15 residues. V trimming: 0 bases; J trimming: 1 base; junction bases outside the gene matches: 1. Per germline, CDR1 SGDLS and CDR2 YYNGEE. The CDR3 reads CASSVAGGGTDTQYF. In DNA form, the CDR3 reads TGTGCCAGCAGCGTAGCGGGAGGGGGCACAGATACGCAGTATTTT.

The J gene is TRBJ2-1, the V gene TRBV20-1; D is uncertain. V dropped 8 bases and J dropped 5 bases, with 10 bases sitting between them. CDR3 length: 11 amino acids. Germline V lookup: CDR1 DFQATT, CDR2 SNEGSKA (reference sequence). The CDR3 reads CSLAPHNEQFF. The CDR3 nucleotides are TGCAGTCTCGCACCTCACAATGAGCAGTTCTTC.

This chain uses TRBV12-1 with TRBJ1-2; the D call of TRBD1 is as the table states it, not checked on the DNA. TRBV12-1 is termed a pseudogene. The CDR3 extends over 13 amino acids. CDR3 sequence: CASRQDRAGGYTF. DNA of the CDR3: TGTGCCAGCAGACAGGACAGGGCAGGTGGCTACACCTTC.

The chain is built from TRBV5-1 and TRBJ1-2; the D is unclear. This CDR3 region has 20 residues. Germline assignment: CDR1 SGHRS and CDR2 YFSETQ. V lost 0 bases, J lost 3 bases, and 27 bases lay in between. CDR3 nucleotides: TGCGCCAGCAGCTTGGACCGTATAACGGGTCAGCCCCGAAATTACTATGGCTACACCTTC. It encodes CASSLDRITGQPRNYYGYTF.

This clone was seen a few times. This chain uses TRBV28 with TRBJ1-5, with 7 nucleotides matching TRBD1. CDR1 is MDHEN, CDR2 SYDVKM, per germline. J gave up 6 bases and V 4 bases, and 6 bases lay outside the gene matches. The CDR3 length is 14 residues. For the CDR3, the DNA is TGTGCCAGCAGTTCGACAGGGTTGATTCAGCCCCAGCATTTT. This gives the protein CASSSTGLIQPQHF.

The rearrangement links TRBV29-1 to TRBJ1-1; D remains unclear. The CDR3 sequence is 12 residues long. Germline loops: CDR1 SQVTM, CDR2 ANQGSEA. The CDR3 nucleotides are TGCAGAGGAGGTGGGAAGAACACTGAAGCTTTCTTT. Translating it yields CRGGGKNTEAFF.

The chain carries TRBV19 and TRBJ1-2, with 7 bases matching TRBD1. V trimming: 7 bases; J trimming: 8 bases; junction bases outside the gene matches: 16. This CDR3 spans 15 amino acids. The V gene's germline CDR1 is LNHDA and CDR2 SQIVND (reference sequence). DNA of the CDR3: TGTGCCAGTAATGGTGGCAACAGGGGCCTCGGCGGCTACACCTTC. Protein: CASNGGNRGLGGYTF.

This clone was seen only once. The chain is built from TRBV20-1 and TRBJ1-1, with 7 bases lining up with TRBD1. Germline V CDR1 and CDR2: DFQATT, SNEGSKA (reference sequence). There are 11 residues in the CDR3. With 6 bases clipped from V and 7 bases from J, the junction kept 5 bases outside the gene matches. The CDR3 sequence: CSAAGQLEAFF. The CDR3 nucleotides read TGCAGTGCCGCGGGACAGCTTGAAGCTTTCTTT.

The chain carries TRBV28 and TRBJ1-1; 7 bases line up with TRBD1. The germline V gene has CDR1 MDHEN and CDR2 SYDVKM. Trimming took 2 bases from V and 1 from J; bases not matched to a gene: 7. The CDR3 extends over 16 amino acids. The CDR3 protein is CASSLVTGLRNTEAFF. The CDR3 DNA is TGTGCCAGCAGTTTAGTGACAGGGCTTCGGAACACTGAAGCTTTCTTT.